This passage covers 17 T cell receptor beta chains from one sample sequenced in a study of T-cell reconstitution after alpha-beta-depleted transplantation in children. Preparation of the TCRbeta library was carried out with unique molecular identifiers. TCRdb redid the calling of the PCR reads with MiXCR, one entry per CDR3 protein. Of a few hundred thousand distinct CDR3 sequences listed, 13% are singletons. The sequencing used PBMCs, mostly from graft donor cells, collected 360 days after TCRalphabeta/CD19-depleted stem cell transplant. The receptors were sampled from a male patient aged 10 to 17 who had a stem cell transplant for acute myeloid leukemia, so the T cells may come from the graft donor.

V is TRBV5-1 and J is TRBJ2-5; no clear D gene. Per germline, CDR1 SGHRS and CDR2 YFSETQ. The CDR3 sequence is 15 residues long. V was cut by 4 bases and J by 3 bases, with 16 bases left in between. CDR3 coding DNA: TGCGCCAGCAGCCGAGTTTCGGACGGAGAAGAGACCCAGTACTTC. This codes for CASSRVSDGEETQYF.

In this sample, this clonotype turned up many times. This sequence joins TRBV29-1 and TRBJ2-1; 15 nucleotides line up with TRBD2. V was clipped by 7 bases and J by 9 bases; unmatched bases: 10. The CDR3 runs 15 residues. The germline gives CDR1 SQVTM, CDR2 ANQGSEA. This CDR3 reads CSAAEGLAGGGEQFF. The DNA of the CDR3 is TGCAGCGCCGCCGAGGGACTAGCGGGAGGCGGTGAGCAGTTCTTC.

The V gene is TRBV7-3, the J gene TRBJ2-1; 7 nucleotides align to TRBD2. This CDR3 comprises 13 residues. Looked up from germline, CDR1 is SGHTA and CDR2 is FQGTGA. V shed 2 bases, J shed 8 bases, and the junction held 3 bases outside the gene matches. CDR3 sequence: CASSLAGADEQFF. DNA for the CDR3: TGTGCCAGCAGCTTAGCGGGAGCAGATGAGCAGTTCTTC.

This chain uses TRBV7-3 with TRBJ2-1, with 7 bases fitting TRBD2. The CDR3 length is 17 residues. Trimming took 2 bases from V and 13 from J; bases not matched to a gene: 20. Looked up from germline, CDR1 is SGHTA and CDR2 is FQGTGA. CDR3 in DNA: TGTGCCAGCAGCTTAGGTTCGGGGGAGGGTCGGTATTCACTTCAGTTCTTC. Its protein product is CASSLGSGEGRYSLQFF.

The table lists this clonotype with a few counts. This sequence joins TRBV28 and TRBJ2-1; 8 positions match TRBD2. V dropped 6 bases and J dropped 0; count of bases not matched to a gene: 7. Germline V gives CDR1 MDHEN, CDR2 SYDVKM. The CDR3 runs 16 residues. CDR3 residues: CASRPSGSNSYNEQFF. CDR3 DNA: TGTGCCAGCAGGCCTAGCGGGTCAAACTCCTACAATGAGCAGTTCTTC.

This clonotype occurred a few times. V and J are TRBV28 and TRBJ2-7; 8 positions agree with TRBD2. Germline V CDR1 and CDR2: MDHEN, SYDVKM. The ends lost 1 base at V and 10 bases at J; junction bases unmatched: 18. This CDR3 contains 17 residues. The CDR3 DNA sequence: TGTGCCAGCAGTTTATTGGGGGCGGCACTAGCGGCCAAACCCCAGTACTTC. Its protein product is CASSLLGAALAAKPQYF.

This chain connects TRBV4-3 to TRBJ2-1, with D tentatively TRBD1 (5 bases). CDR1 is LGHNA and CDR2 is YSLEER in the germline V gene. Trimming removed 0 bases from V and 4 bases from J, with 10 bases in between. This CDR3 region has 15 residues. The CDR3 loop is CASSQEDKVYNEQFF. DNA for the CDR3: TGCGCCAGCAGCCAAGAGGACAAGGTTTACAATGAGCAGTTCTTC.

The gene calls are TRBV5-6 and TRBJ2-5; 11 positions agree with TRBD2. The ends lost 1 base at V and 2 bases at J; junction bases unmatched: 7. The CDR3 has 17 amino acids. In germline, CDR1 is SGHDT, CDR2 YYEEEE. The chain's CDR3 is CASSLPGTSGPQETQYF. Written as DNA, the CDR3 is TGTGCCAGCAGCTTGCCCGGGACTAGCGGACCTCAAGAGACCCAGTACTTC.

This clonotype was observed a few times. The J gene is TRBJ1-4, the V gene TRBV12-3 or TRBV12-4, with D tentatively TRBD1 (5 bases). V was shortened by 8 bases and J by 8 bases, with 9 bases between the two germline ends. The CDR3 is 11 residues long. CDR3 loop: CASSRQEKLFF. The DNA of the CDR3 is TGTGCCAGCTCTCGACAGGAAAAACTGTTTTTT.

This rearrangement joins TRBV19 to TRBJ2-1; no clear D. With 1 base removed from V and 1 base from J, the gap between germline ends came to 8 bases. CDR3 length: 15 amino acids. CDR1 and CDR2 (germline): LNHDA, SQIVND (reference sequence). CDR3 in DNA: TGTGCCAGTAGTATAGGTGATATATCCTACAATGAGCAGTTCTTC. It codes for CASSIGDISYNEQFF.

A word on this clonotype: A junction boundary mismatches the germline segment, possibly from a read error. This sequence joins TRBV6-2 or TRBV6-3 and TRBJ2-1; D call uncertain. Per germline, CDR1 MNHEY and CDR2 SVGEGT. CDR3 length: 15 amino acids. CDR3 in DNA: TGTGCCGGCAGTCCTCTAGGAACCCAATACAATGAGCAGTTCTTC. Its protein is CAGSPLGTQYNEQFF.

In its sample, this clonotype was seen a few times. The chain combines TRBV7-9 with TRBJ2-4; TRBD1 or TRBD2 may be the D gene (5 bases each). Germline V gene lookup returns CDR1 SEHNR and CDR2 FQNEAQ (reference sequence). V was clipped by 2 bases and J by 11 bases, with 13 bases between them. The CDR3 covers 13 residues. The CDR3 region is CASSLLGTPLQYF. CDR3 coding DNA: TGTGCCAGCAGCTTATTAGGGACCCCCCTTCAGTACTTC.

This clonotype was recorded many times. Germline is not matched at one junction end, which may reflect a read error. The V and J genes are TRBV20-1 and TRBJ2-7; 9 nucleotides agree with TRBD1. The CDR3 sequence is 9 residues long. Per germline, CDR1 DFQATT and CDR2 SNEGSKA (reference sequence). The CDR3 DNA is TGCAGTGCTGTCCGGGACAGGGTTTTC. Translation gives CSAVRDRVF.

The CDR3 DNA follows: TGCAGTGCCCTAGGCGTCGAAATTAGCACAGATACGCAGTATTTT. As protein: CSALGVEISTDTQYF. The chain carries TRBV20-1 and TRBJ2-3; no clear D gene. The ends were cut back, 6 bases at V and 0 bases at J, with 16 bases in the middle. The CDR3 covers 15 residues. Looked up from germline, CDR1 is DFQATT and CDR2 is SNEGSKA (reference sequence).

This clonotype was counted a few times. J is TRBJ2-5 and V is TRBV7-2; no clear D. The CDR3 is 14 amino acids. V gave up 4 bases and J gave up 1 base, with 10 bases separating them. Looked up from germline, CDR1 is SGHTA and CDR2 is FQGNSA. The CDR3 is CASSSRPTQETQYF. DNA for the CDR3: TGTGCCAGCAGCTCCCGTCCTACCCAAGAGACCCAGTACTTC.

The chain has TRBV6-2 or TRBV6-3 and TRBJ2-2, with 8 positions matching TRBD2. Germline trimming cut 6 bases from V and 0 bases from J; bases unmatched to any gene: 9. Per the germline V gene, CDR1 is MNHEY and CDR2 is SVGEGT. CDR3 length: 17 amino acids. The CDR3 loop is CASREVAGHPNTGELFF. The CDR3 nucleotides are TGTGCCAGCAGGGAGGTAGCGGGACACCCGAACACCGGGGAGCTGTTTTTT.

There are many counts of this clonotype. This chain joins TRBV29-1 and TRBJ2-3; tentatively, D is TRBD2 (5 bases). V lost 6 bases to trimming and J lost 9 bases, with 10 bases between them. The CDR3 is 10 amino acids. The V gene's germline CDR1 is SQVTM and CDR2 ANQGSEA. CDR3 in amino acids: CSVVPGTQYF. DNA of the CDR3: TGCAGCGTCGTCCCGGGGACGCAGTATTTT.